This T cell receptor beta chain came from a study of Graves' ophthalmopathy and Graves' hyperthyroidism (dated by TCRdb to about 2018). Turning to the overall study: Hyperthyroidism was defined as stable when no progression to ophthalmopathy occurred within 18 months of follow-up. TCR beta repertoire signatures were used to distinguish Graves' ophthalmopathy from Graves' hyperthyroidism and to predict progression to ophthalmopathy. In total, 135 blood samples were TCR-sequenced: around 42 ophthalmopathy, 75 hyperthyroidism and approximately 17 hyperthyroidism-to-ophthalmopathy patients. A discovery set of 100 or so patients (roughly 43 ophthalmopathy, 55 to 65 stable hyperthyroidism) was enrolled to explore V-J signatures distinguishing ophthalmopathy from hyperthyroidism. An independent validation cohort was composed of 18 to 20 hyperthyroidism patients and 15 to 17 patients who later progressed from hyperthyroidism to ophthalmopathy. In six hyperthyroidism patients, the T-cell repertoire of thyroid tissue was compared with the T-cell repertoire of blood. After sampling, hyperthyroidism patients received methimazole starting at 30 mg daily, and ophthalmopathy patients received high-dose intravenous methylprednisolone. Summary of the overall study and its limitations: Among expanded thyroid clonotypes with frequency above 0.001, most also showed up in blood, which suggests that blood repertoires may reflect the thyroid immune response. In cross-validation, the 13-signature model distinguished ophthalmopathy from stable hyperthyroidism with 87.88% sensitivity and approximately 81% specificity, while in the test set the corresponding values were about 79% and 69%. In validation, the model predicted ophthalmopathy progression with nearly 71% sensitivity and 72.22% specificity; 12 predicted patients were CT-confirmed with GO in a median of about 6.2 months. No statistical method was used to set the sample size in advance, and the investigators knew which group each participant was assigned to.

About this clonotype: The specificity of this receptor is unknown. No base quality information exists; no much larger clone differs at one position.

Patients with hyperthyroidism were aged 18 to 65 years, had been newly diagnosed, and had a disease duration of less than 2 months. Patients with other autoimmune diseases, uncontrolled infections, pregnancy or lactation were excluded. Clinical symptoms, serum thyroxine, TRAb, thyroid ultrasound and orbital computed tomography were used for diagnosis. Trizol reagent was used to extract the total RNA, and its quality was then checked on an Agilent 2100 Bioanalyzer. The germline V gene encodes CDR1 MGHRA and CDR2 YSYEKL. The CDR3 goes from the cysteine to the phenylalanine over 13 residues. Only the CDR3 region is kept as DNA, spanning 39 bases read in frame from base 1. The V end loses 6 bases and the J end loses 7 bases, and a stretch of 16 bases separates them. For repertoire sequencing, TCR beta CDR3 regions were amplified from RNA transcripts. A first-round RT-PCR used HTBI primers with the Qiagen OneStep RT-PCR kit, followed by a second-round multiplex PCR, size selection and purification. The libraries underwent paired-end sequencing with 100 bp reads on an Illumina HiSeq2000. The paper's processing steps were these. SOAPnuke was used for read processing, and reads with adapters, uncalled bases, a mean Phred below 15, or no exact constant-primer or identifier match were discarded. COPE v1.2.5 was used to merge the high-quality paired reads. Clonotypes were defined as unique nucleotide sequences and were aligned to IMGT TRB V, D and J references using MiTCR v1.1. Analysis was restricted to V-J combinations with a frequency above 0.0001, which covered roughly 99% of repertoires. A TCR clonal expansion and chaos score per V-J combination was defined as the ratio of F50 clonal expansion to chaos observed in the TCRdist matrix. Welch's t-statistics and random forest were used to reduce features to 10 to 15 V-J combinations, which were fed into a naive Bayes classifier. Thyroid-blood repertoire similarity was quantified with the Morisita-Horn index. TCRdb passed the public sequencing reads through fastp at Q25 and MiXCR, retaining productive beta sequences. Identical CDR3 protein sequences are pooled into one entry, listed with their most common genes and DNA. None of the V and J calls come from the authors' own analysis; TCRdb made them. This sample is represented by over a million distinct CDR3 sequences; less than 45% of them were singletons. The ten largest clones add up to roughly 11% of the sample.

The sequence was obtained from an adult man with Graves' hyperthyroidism. Sequenced: peripheral blood or thyroid tissue (not recorded which). The chain is encoded by TRBV4-1 joined to TRBJ2-7; a tentative D match to TRBD1 spans 6 bases. The CDR3 protein sequence reads: CASSLQGTREQYF. The DNA sequence follows: TGCGCCAGCAGTCTTCAGGGGACGCGGGAGCAGTACTTC.